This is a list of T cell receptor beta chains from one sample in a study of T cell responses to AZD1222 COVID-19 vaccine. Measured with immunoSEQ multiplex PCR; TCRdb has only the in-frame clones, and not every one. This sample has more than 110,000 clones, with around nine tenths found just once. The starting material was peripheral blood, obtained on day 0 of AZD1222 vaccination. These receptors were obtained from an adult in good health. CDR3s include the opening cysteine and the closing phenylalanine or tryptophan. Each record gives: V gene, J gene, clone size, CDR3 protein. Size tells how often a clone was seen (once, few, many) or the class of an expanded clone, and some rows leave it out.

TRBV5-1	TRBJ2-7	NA	CASSPTGRYEQYF
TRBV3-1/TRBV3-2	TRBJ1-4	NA	CASSQDLRGREKLFF
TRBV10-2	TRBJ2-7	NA	CASSIAGVNEQYF
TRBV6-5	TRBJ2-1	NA	CASSYASSGSYNEQFF
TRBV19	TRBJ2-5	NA	CASSISIFLAGNQETQYF
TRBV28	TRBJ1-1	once	CASSLRTTMNTEAFF
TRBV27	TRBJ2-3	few	CASSLTSGTDTQYF
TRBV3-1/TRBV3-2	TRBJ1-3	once	CASSGQGFHTIYF
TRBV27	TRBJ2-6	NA	CASSFGGANVLTF
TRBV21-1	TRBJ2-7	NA	CASSKVETGGSSYEQYF
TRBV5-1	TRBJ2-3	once	CASSLRTATDTQYF
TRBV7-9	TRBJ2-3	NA	CASSLFEAARTDTQYF
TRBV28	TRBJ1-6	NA	CASHPSKGRYSPLHF
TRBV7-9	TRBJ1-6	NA	CASSPAGGHSPLHF
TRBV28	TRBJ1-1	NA	CAITGALNTEAFF
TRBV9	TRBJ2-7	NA	CASSVGLAGVYEQYF
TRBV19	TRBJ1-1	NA	CASSPRDRGAEAFF
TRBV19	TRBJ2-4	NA	CASMGAGGTGGLVNIQYF
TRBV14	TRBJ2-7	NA	CASSQDVGSEQYF
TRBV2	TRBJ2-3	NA	CASKSEGAGGLAQYF
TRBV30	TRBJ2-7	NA	CAWNPGTSPSEQYF
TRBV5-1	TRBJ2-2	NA	CASSSMVTGNTGELFF
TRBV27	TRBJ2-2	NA	CASSFSQANTGELFF
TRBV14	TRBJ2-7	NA	CASSPGSSYEQYF
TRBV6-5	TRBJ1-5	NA	CASSTPDSNQPQHF
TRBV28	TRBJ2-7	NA	CATTGSGYEQYF
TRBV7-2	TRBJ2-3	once	CASSLPLTITDTQYF
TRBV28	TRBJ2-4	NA	CASSPLEGLAGSGVAKNIQYF
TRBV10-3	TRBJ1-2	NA	CAISVGADGYTF
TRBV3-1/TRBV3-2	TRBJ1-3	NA	CASSRVAAAGNTIYF
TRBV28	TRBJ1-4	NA	CASSLQAPPGVGLFF
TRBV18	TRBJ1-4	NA	CASSPPAARWGKLFF
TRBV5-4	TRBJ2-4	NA	CASSLGSQGLAKNIQYF
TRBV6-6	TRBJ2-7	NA	CASRAVGDFYEQYF
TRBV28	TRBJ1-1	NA	CASRTGGETEAFF
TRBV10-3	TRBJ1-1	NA	CAIAGDTEAFF
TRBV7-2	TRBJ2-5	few	CASSLSGSTETQYF
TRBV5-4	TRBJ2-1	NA	CASSLTGRSYNEQFF
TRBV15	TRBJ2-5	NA	CATGRQGTETQYF
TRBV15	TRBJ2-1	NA	CATSNLGRGGRRDRYNEQFF
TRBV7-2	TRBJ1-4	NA	CASSPGDRSNEKLFF
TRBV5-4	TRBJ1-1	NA	CASSQTGDTEAFF
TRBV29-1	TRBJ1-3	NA	CSPVEDLSGNTIYF
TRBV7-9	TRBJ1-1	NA	CASSLLVNTEAFF
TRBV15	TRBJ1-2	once	CATSRGGSGVYGYTF
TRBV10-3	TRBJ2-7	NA	CAAASGQSYEQYF
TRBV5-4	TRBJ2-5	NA	CASSLEGSSQETQYF
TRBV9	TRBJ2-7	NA	CASSPGQGRGEQYF
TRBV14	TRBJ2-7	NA	CASSLKRGGVEYF
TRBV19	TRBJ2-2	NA	CASSISRAYTGELFF
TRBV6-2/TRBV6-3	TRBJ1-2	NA	CASSGEGKKGYTF
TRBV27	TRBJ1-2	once	CASSSGGPHYGYTF
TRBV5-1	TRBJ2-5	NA	CASSLAVEGKTQYF
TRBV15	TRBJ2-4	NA	CATSREGVAKNIQYF
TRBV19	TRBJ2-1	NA	CASSVLPNSYNEQFF
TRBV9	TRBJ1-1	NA	CASSVVAENTEAFF
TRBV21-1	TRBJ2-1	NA	CASSKRRASGREGNSYNEQFF
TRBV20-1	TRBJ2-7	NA	CSGRDSYEQYF
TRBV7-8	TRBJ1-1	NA	CASSLGRGTDTEAFF